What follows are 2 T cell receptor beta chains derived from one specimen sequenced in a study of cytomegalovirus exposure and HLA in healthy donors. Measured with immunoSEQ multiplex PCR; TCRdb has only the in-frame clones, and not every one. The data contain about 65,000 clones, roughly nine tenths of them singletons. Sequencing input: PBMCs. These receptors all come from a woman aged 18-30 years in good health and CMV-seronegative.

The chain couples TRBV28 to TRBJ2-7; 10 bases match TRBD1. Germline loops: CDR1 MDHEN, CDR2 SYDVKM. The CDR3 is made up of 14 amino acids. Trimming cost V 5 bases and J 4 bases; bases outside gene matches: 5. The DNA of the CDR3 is TGTGCCAGCAGTCCCGGGACAGGGGCATACGAGCAGTACTTC. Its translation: CASSPGTGAYEQYF.

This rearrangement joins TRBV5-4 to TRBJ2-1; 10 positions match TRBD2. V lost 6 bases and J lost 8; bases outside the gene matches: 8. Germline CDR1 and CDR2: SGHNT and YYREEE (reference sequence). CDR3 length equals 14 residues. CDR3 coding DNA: TGTGCCAGCACAGAGCGGGGGGGTGAACATGAGCAGTTCTTC. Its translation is CASTERGGEHEQFF.